Listed below are T cell receptor beta chains from one sample, sequenced in a study of blood T cell repertoires in COVID-19. Clones were read by immunoSEQ multiplex PCR, and TCRdb kept only the in-frame ones, dropping some. This table has about 150,000 clones, more than 75% appearing once. Material: peripheral blood. The receptors derive from a man aged 80 or over with acute or convalescent COVID-19. The CDR3 runs from the conserved cysteine through the conserved F or W. Fields, in order: CDR3 protein, V gene, CDR3 length.

CASSHLGREKLFF,TRBV3-1/TRBV3-2,13
CASSGGQTYGYTF,TRBV5-1,13
CASSLGRDLSKNIQYF,TRBV27,16
CASQAKRGSSYNSPLHF,TRBV19,17
CASSRGQGSSGANVLTF,TRBV6-6,17
CASSPEQAIYGYTF,TRBV18,14
CASSLRDFYNSPLHF,TRBV28,15
CATSGGGSGKETQYF,TRBV24-1,15
CATSKQAGGSYGYTF,TRBV15,15
CATSDSGTGSSTEAFF,TRBV24-1,16
CASNLQGAGETQYF,TRBV18,14
CASSFRRLNTGELFF,TRBV28,15
CASSPHRGTEAFF,TRBV27,13
CAISESETRNTYEQYF,TRBV10-3,16
CAIRGQVNSPLHF,TRBV10-3,13
CASSLTGPQETQYF,TRBV5-4,14
CASSLGESSYNEQFF,TRBV5-1,15
CASSSGQGATEAFF,TRBV5-1,14
CASSLVSGAGTDTQYF,TRBV5-1,16
CASSLSVDRGGYTF,TRBV27,14
CASSPRNRNNEKLFF,TRBV18,15
CASSRASEAFF,TRBV3-1/TRBV3-2,11
CASSLQGVNTEAFF,TRBV4-1,14
CASRPRGYYGYTF,TRBV5-6,13
CASSPDRASTDTQYF,TRBV7-6,15
CASSTTRGQGEAFF,TRBV7-2,14